This TCR beta chain was sequenced in a study of blood T cell repertoires in COVID-19 (dated by TCRdb to the early 2020s). Regarding the study in general: Collaborator samples came from the United States, Italy and Spain and covered acute and convalescent phases of COVID-19. The prospective study material was composed of cDNA or gDNA derived from T cells, B-cell-depleted T cells, or PBMCs. Subjects who had been exposed to COVID-19, were actively infected with it, or had recovered from it provided the deeply sampled blood TCRbeta repertoires that made up the dataset. The repertoires were released in a freely available public database intended as a resource for research on the immune response to SARS-CoV-2. Samples were obtained from the ongoing ImmuneRACE study (first 160 participants) and from 1,200 or so subjects provided by 6 global collaborators. Nearly every sample came with metadata listing a de-identified subject ID, COVID-19 status, age in years and sex. Where available, HLA class I and class II types were taken from metadata supplied by the sample provider and were not determined by assay-based typing.

In this sample, this clone turned up once. Its recognized antigen is unknown. Per-base quality was not reported, and no clone a single base away is much larger than it. The germline V gene (reference sequence) gives CDR1 as MNHEY and CDR2 as SMNVEV. Inclusive of the bounding cysteine and phenylalanine, the CDR3 is 13 residues long. This entry keeps only the CDR3 DNA: 39 bases, framed from base 1. V lost 4 bases and J lost 11 bases, and the count of bases not matched to a germline gene is 10. TCRbeta CDR3 regions were amplified from genomic DNA using the immunoSEQ Assay, a bias-controlled multiplex PCR. In the authors' own workflow: Within the assay, amplification of reference gene primers was used to estimate how many nucleated cells each sample contained. Sequence reads were collapsed and filtered to measure the absolute abundance of every unique TCRbeta CDR3 rearrangement. For each sample, productive Simpson clonality was calculated by taking the square root of Simpson's diversity index across productive rearrangements. The table comes from immuneACCESS by way of TCRdb, which keeps in-frame sequences with V and J called. Part of the clones is missing from these tables; in studies checked, under half for an unresolved V gene and the rest for unknown reasons. That table gives V, J and clone size, and the DNA gave D and trimming. Across this sample there are roughly 81,000 clones, with roughly 88% seen only once. Under 3.5% of the sample rests with the top ten.

The research as a whole found: The quantity of clinical and demographic metadata differed by source and by participant and was supplied without curation.

One collaborating source in Seattle enrolled patients during active infection and followed them longitudinally through the course of disease. Each collaborating institution followed its own protocols to collect whole blood in K2EDTA tubes. For TCRbeta analysis, collaborators shipped samples as frozen whole blood, isolated PBMCs, or DNA extracted from either of those sample types. The chain employs TRBV27 and TRBJ1-1, and TRBD1 aligns with 7 junction nucleotides. This sequence originates from a woman aged 80 or over with COVID-19, enrolled during active disease. Material: peripheral blood. The nucleotide sequence is TGTGCCAGCAGTTACACTGGACAGGCATGGGCTTTCTTT. This codes for CASSYTGQAWAFF.